The 29 T cell receptor beta chains below all came from one sample that was sequenced in a study of cytomegalovirus exposure and HLA in healthy donors. 60 Vbeta and 13 Jbeta primers were used in PCR. Profiling relied on immunoSEQ multiplex PCR, and the TCRdb table lists in-frame clones only, not all of them. The repertoire holds 150,000 to 200,000 clones, with around 90% as singletons. Source material: PBMCs. The receptors come from a woman younger than 35 in good health and CMV-seronegative.

The chain is built from TRBV30 and TRBJ2-5; 8 bases are a match to TRBD1. This CDR3 has 14 residues. With 2 bases clipped from V and 5 bases from J, the junction kept 7 bases outside the gene matches. Germline V gives CDR1 GTSNPN, CDR2 SVGIG (reference sequence). The CDR3 here is CAWSRTGLGETQYF. As DNA, the CDR3 is TGTGCCTGGAGTAGGACAGGGTTAGGGGAGACCCAGTACTTC.

The V and J genes are TRBV5-1 and TRBJ1-1; 7 bases match TRBD1. Per the germline V gene, CDR1 is SGHRS and CDR2 is YFSETQ. V lost 7 bases to trimming and J lost 6 bases; unmatched junction nucleotides: 18. The CDR3 has 16 amino acids. The CDR3 protein is CASRATSGTQGSEAFF. The CDR3 DNA reads TGCGCCAGCCGCGCTACATCCGGGACACAGGGGTCTGAAGCTTTCTTT.

This rearrangement joins TRBV7-2 to TRBJ1-5, with 9 bases fitting TRBD1. After removal of 5 bases from V and 6 bases from J, the junction contained 5 bases not matched to a gene. This CDR3 is 14 amino acids long. Germline CDR1 SGHTA, CDR2 FQGNSA. CDR3 DNA sequence: TGTGCCAGCAGCGTCACAGGGGGCGGTCAGCCCCAGCATTTT. It encodes CASSVTGGGQPQHF. The full variable domain, with the rest looked up from reference TRBV7-2 and TRBJ1-5, is GAGVSQSPSNKVTEKGKDVELRCDPISGHTALYWYRQSLGQGLEFLIYFQGNSAPDKSGLPSDRFSAERTGGSVSTLTIQRTQQEDSAVYLCASSVTGGGQPQHFGDGTRLSIL.

This chain connects TRBV12-5 to TRBJ2-2, with 7 bases fitting TRBD2. The junction had 2 bases not matched to a gene; V was cut back by 3 bases and J by 7 bases. The germline V gene has CDR1 LGHNT and CDR2 FRNRAP. This CDR3 is 13 amino acids long. CDR3 in amino acids: CASGLIAGGELFF. The CDR3 nucleotides are TGTGCTAGTGGTTTAATAGCGGGCGGGGAGCTGTTTTTT.

A remark on this clone: The junction departs from the called germline gene at one end, perhaps through a read error. J is TRBJ2-3 and V is TRBV7-7; TRBD2 agrees at 9 bases. Germline CDR1 is SSHAT and CDR2 is FNYEAQ (reference sequence). This CDR3 is built from 15 residues. CDR3 in amino acids: CASSQELAGKDTQYF. The CDR3 DNA sequence: TGTGCTAGCAGCCAGGAACTAGCGGGCAAGGATACGCAGTATTTT.

The chain has TRBV6-4 and TRBJ2-2; possibly TRBD2 for D (6 bases). Germline CDR1 reads MRHNA; CDR2 reads SNTAGT. The germline V and J ends were trimmed by 3 bases and 6 bases, with 11 bases remaining between them. This CDR3 is built from 14 residues. The CDR3 here is CASSEVGGSGELFF. As DNA, the CDR3 is TGTGCCAGCAGTGAGGTGGGAGGTTCCGGGGAGCTGTTTTTT.

The rearrangement uses TRBV27 and TRBJ2-7, with 7 bases fitting TRBD1. Trimming cost V 6 bases and J 0 bases; bases outside gene matches: 5. The CDR3 is 14 residues long. The germline CDR1 and CDR2 sequences are MNHEY and SMNVEV (reference sequence). In nucleotides, the CDR3 is TGTGCCAGCAGAAGACAGGGAGTCTCCTACGAGCAGTACTTC. It codes for CASRRQGVSYEQYF.

The J gene is TRBJ2-3, the V gene TRBV6-5; TRBD2 agrees at 7 bases. Per germline, CDR1 MNHEY and CDR2 SVGAGI. Unmatched junction bases numbered 5, after V lost 6 bases and J lost 2 bases. CDR3 length: 14 residues. The CDR3 bases are TGTGCCAGCAGCATAGCGGGCCACACAGATACGCAGTATTTT. Protein: CASSIAGHTDTQYF.

The chain has TRBV6-6 and TRBJ2-6; 8 nucleotides line up with TRBD2. After removal of 8 bases from V and 0 bases from J, the junction contained 3 bases not matched to a gene. The CDR3 runs to 15 residues. CDR1 MNHNY and CDR2 SVGAGI come from the germline V gene (reference sequence). The CDR3 sequence is CASFGGASGANVLTF. The CDR3 region has the DNA TGTGCCAGCTTCGGGGGGGCCTCTGGGGCCAACGTCCTGACTTTC.

The CDR3 loop reads CASSNPFPNTEAFF. Here the CDR3 DNA reads TGTGCCAGTAGTAATCCGTTCCCGAACACTGAAGCTTTCTTT. V usage is TRBV19 and J usage is TRBJ1-1; D not resolved. The V end lost 4 bases, the J end lost 1 base, and 10 bases lay between the germline ends. The CDR3 sequence is 14 residues long. CDR1 LNHDA and CDR2 SQIVND come from the germline V gene (reference sequence).

The chain couples TRBV19 to TRBJ1-3; no clear D gene. The V and J ends lost 5 bases and 0 bases respectively, with 5 bases between them. The CDR3 is made up of 13 amino acids. CDR1 and CDR2 (germline): LNHDA, SQIVND (reference sequence). The CDR3 coding sequence is TGTGCCAGTAGTTCCAGCTCTGGAAACACCATATATTTT. It translates to CASSSSSGNTIYF.

This chain connects TRBV2 to TRBJ2-2; weak D call: TRBD1 (5 bases). This CDR3 spans 14 amino acids. V was cut by 3 bases and J by 1 base, with 6 bases left in between. Germline-derived CDR1 and CDR2 are SNHLY and FYNNEI. This chain's CDR3 is CASSDRVNTGELFF. The CDR3 DNA reads as TGTGCCAGCAGTGACAGGGTGAACACCGGGGAGCTGTTTTTT.

The rearrangement joins TRBV27 to TRBJ2-2, with TRBD2 matching 7 bases. Germline V CDR1 and CDR2: MNHEY, SMNVEV (reference sequence). There are 15 residues in the CDR3. V shed 3 bases and J 2 bases; nucleotides not matched to a gene: 3. The CDR3: CASSFGTTNTGELFF. The CDR3 DNA sequence: TGTGCCAGCAGTTTTGGGACTACCAACACCGGGGAGCTGTTTTTT.

The V gene is TRBV2, the J gene TRBJ2-4; 12 bases match TRBD1. This CDR3 spans 15 amino acids. Germline V gene sequence: CDR1 SNHLY, CDR2 FYNNEI. J gave up 7 bases and V 3 bases, and 4 bases lay outside the gene matches. In DNA, the CDR3 is TGTGCCAGCAGTGAGGGACAGGGGGCTTGGAACATTCAGTACTTC. Residues: CASSEGQGAWNIQYF. Full variable domain (outside the CDR3, taken from reference TRBV2 and TRBJ2-4): EPEVTQTPSHQVTQMGQEVILRCVPISNHLYFYWYRQILGQKVEFLVSFYNNEISEKSEIFDDQFSVERPDGSNFTLKIRSTKLEDSAMYFCASSEGQGAWNIQYFGAGTRLSVL.

The J gene is TRBJ2-1, the V gene TRBV10-2; D may be TRBD2 (5 bases). This CDR3 is built from 14 residues. The V gene lost 2 bases and the J gene lost 4 bases, with 9 bases spanning the gap. Germline CDR1 and CDR2: WSHSY and SAAADI. CDR3 bases: TGCGCCAGCAGTGAGGAGGGAGATTACAATGAGCAGTTCTTC. Translation gives CASSEEGDYNEQFF.

This clone was counted once. The chain is built from TRBV5-1 and TRBJ1-2; D is unresolved. This CDR3 has 13 amino acids. Per the germline V gene, CDR1 is SGHRS and CDR2 is YFSETQ. V lost 4 bases to trimming and J lost 8 bases, with 15 bases between them. Here the CDR3 reads CASSPVDSGGYTF. DNA for the CDR3: TGCGCCAGCAGCCCGGTCGATTCGGGAGGCTACACCTTC.

This clone has just a few counts. V and J are TRBV4-1 and TRBJ1-1; D gene ambiguous. The CDR3 contains 16 residues. Germline CDR1 reads MGHRA; CDR2 reads YSYEKL. The V end was cut by 5 bases, the J end by 0 bases, with 16 bases between. The CDR3 nucleotides are TGCGCCAGCAGCGCTATCGGGGAGAGCATGAACACTGAAGCTTTCTTT. Translation: CASSAIGESMNTEAFF.

V usage is TRBV9 and J usage is TRBJ1-2; D is unresolved. The CDR3 has 13 amino acids. V was trimmed by 4 bases and J by 8 bases, leaving 15 bases between them. Per germline, CDR1 SGDLS and CDR2 YYNGEE. For the CDR3, the DNA is TGTGCCAGCAGCCCCAGCGGGGTGGGGGGCTACACCTTC. Translated: CASSPSGVGGYTF.

The rearrangement links TRBV5-1 to TRBJ2-3; 12 nucleotides line up with TRBD1. Germline-derived CDR1 and CDR2 are SGHRS and YFSETQ. The V segment lost 2 bases and the J segment 3 bases; nucleotides outside the gene matches: 4. This CDR3 contains 16 residues. CDR3 nucleotide sequence: TGCGCCAGCAGCTTAGGGGACAGGGGGCGTACAGATACGCAGTATTTT. This encodes CASSLGDRGRTDTQYF.

In this sample, this clone turned up a few times. The J gene is TRBJ1-2, the V gene TRBV18; D unclear. The CDR3 has 14 amino acids. Germline V gene data show CDR1 as KGHSH and CDR2 as LQKENI. Trimming removed 3 bases from V and 3 bases from J, with 11 bases in between. This CDR3 reads CASSPRREHYGYTF. The CDR3 DNA sequence: TGTGCCAGCTCACCCCGTCGGGAGCACTATGGCTACACCTTC.

V is TRBV9 and J is TRBJ1-6; TRBD1 matches 8 bases. This CDR3 is built from 16 residues. Unmatched junction bases numbered 9, after V lost 0 bases and J lost 10 bases. Germline CDR1 SGDLS, CDR2 YYNGEE. CDR3 DNA: TGTGCCAGCAGCGTAGAGGGCGATTACAGGGGGTCACCCCTCCACTTT. This gives the protein CASSVEGDYRGSPLHF.

The chain couples TRBV18 to TRBJ1-1, with D hard to call. Germline V lookup: CDR1 KGHSH, CDR2 LQKENI. V was pared by 3 bases and J by 11 bases, with 16 bases between. The CDR3 runs 13 residues. Here the CDR3 reads CASSPNNEGWAFF. CDR3 bases: TGTGCCAGCTCACCCAACAACGAGGGTTGGGCTTTCTTT.

J is TRBJ1-4 and V is TRBV28, with a possible D match to TRBD1 (6 bases). Germline CDR1 reads MDHEN; CDR2 reads SYDVKM. Trimming removed 7 bases from V and 5 bases from J, with 11 bases in between. The length of the CDR3 is 13 residues. CDR3 coding DNA: TGTGCCAGCACCGGACAGTCAAATGAAAAACTGTTTTTT. Its translation is CASTGQSNEKLFF.

V usage is TRBV4-1 and J usage is TRBJ1-5; D possibly corresponds to TRBD1 (6 bases). The CDR3 loop spans 16 amino acids. Germline values: CDR1 MGHRA, CDR2 YSYEKL. The V end was cut by 0 bases, the J end by 4 bases, with 13 bases between. CDR3 DNA: TGCGCCAGCAGCCAAGAACAGGGAGGGAGAAATCAGCCCCAGCATTTT. It codes for CASSQEQGGRNQPQHF.

V and J are TRBV10-3 and TRBJ1-5; 7 bases fit TRBD1. V shed 1 base and J 6 bases; nucleotides not matched to a gene: 15. Germline V gene data show CDR1 as ENHRY and CDR2 as SYGVKD. The length of the CDR3 is 18 residues. The CDR3 DNA sequence: TGTGCCATCAGTGAGTTTTTTCCTCCGGGACAGCATGGTCAGCCCCAGCATTTT. It translates to CAISEFFPPGQHGQPQHF.

Comment on this clone: One end of the junction fails to match germline, which may point to a read error. The rearrangement uses TRBV15 and TRBJ2-3, with D hard to call. CDR1 is LNHNV and CDR2 is YYDKDF in the germline V gene (reference sequence). CDR3 size: 13 residues. DNA of the CDR3: TGTGCCACCAGCAGAGATAGCAGAGATACGCAGTATTTT. Translated, it gives CATSRDSRDTQYF.

This chain links TRBV7-9 with TRBJ2-7; 14 nucleotides match TRBD2. The CDR3 spans 15 residues. With V trimmed by 6 bases and J by 9 bases, 10 bases remained unmatched. CDR1 is SEHNR and CDR2 is FQNEAQ in the germline V gene (reference sequence). The chain's CDR3 is CASRSGLAGAAGQYF. The CDR3 nucleotides read TGTGCCAGCAGGTCGGGACTAGCGGGAGCCGCGGGGCAGTACTTC.

V is TRBV10-3 and J is TRBJ1-4; 10 positions agree with TRBD1. CDR3 size: 16 residues. Germline lookup yields CDR1 ENHRY and CDR2 SYGVKD. Trimming at V came to 3 bases and at J to 7 bases, leaving 8 bases not matched to a gene. CDR3: CAISERQGAEGEKLFF. The CDR3 coding sequence is TGTGCCATCAGTGAACGACAGGGGGCGGAAGGTGAAAAACTGTTTTTT.

This clone was picked up a small number of times. V usage is TRBV30 and J usage is TRBJ2-3; TRBD2 matches at 8 bases. This CDR3 is built from 14 residues. CDR1 is GTSNPN and CDR2 is SVGIG in the germline V gene (reference sequence). V lost 0 bases and J lost 5; bases outside the gene matches: 4. This CDR3 is CAWSVSGGGDTQYF. The CDR3 nucleotides read TGTGCCTGGAGTGTATCGGGGGGGGGAGATACGCAGTATTTT.